This TCR beta chain came from a study of cytomegalovirus exposure and HLA in healthy donors. Points from the study as a whole: Later analysis revealed greater clonal expansion in HLA-associated TCR beta chains than in equally common others.

The PCR made use of 60 Vbeta and 13 Jbeta primers. Repertoires were generated with immunoSEQ multiplex PCR, while TCRdb's copy carries only in-frame clones and drops some. The table records about 200,000 clones, 79% of them present only once. Turning to this clone: As yet, its antigen is unknown.

The TCR comes from a man between 50 and 59 years old in good health and CMV-seronegative. The sample was PBMCs.

The CDR3 region is CASSLDGRGQSYEQYF. In nucleotides, the CDR3 is TGTGCCAGCAGCTTAGATGGCAGGGGCCAGTCCTACGAGCAGTACTTC. The rearrangement links TRBV13 to TRBJ2-7; D possibly corresponds to TRBD1 (6 bases). Germline CDR1 PRHDT, CDR2 FYEKMQ (reference sequence). Deletions cut 1 base from V and 1 base from J, with 14 bases between. This CDR3 has 16 amino acids. Based on the CDR3 plus reference TRBV13 and TRBJ2-7, the full variable domain is AAGVIQSPRHLIKEKRETATLKCYPIPRHDTVYWYQQGPGQDPQFLISFYEKMQSDKGSIPDRFSAQQFSDYHSELNMSSLELGDSALYFCASSLDGRGQSYEQYFGPGTRLTVT.